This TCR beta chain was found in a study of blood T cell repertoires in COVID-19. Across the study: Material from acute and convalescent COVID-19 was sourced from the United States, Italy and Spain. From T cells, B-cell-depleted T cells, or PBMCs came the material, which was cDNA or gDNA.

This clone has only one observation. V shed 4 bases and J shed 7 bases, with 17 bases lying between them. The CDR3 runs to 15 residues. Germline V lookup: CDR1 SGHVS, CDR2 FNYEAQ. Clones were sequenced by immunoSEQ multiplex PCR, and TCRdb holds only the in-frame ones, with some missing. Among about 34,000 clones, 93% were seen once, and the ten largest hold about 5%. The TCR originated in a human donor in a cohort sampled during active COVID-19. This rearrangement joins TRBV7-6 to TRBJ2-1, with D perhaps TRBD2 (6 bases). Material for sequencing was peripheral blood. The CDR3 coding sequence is TGTGCCAGCAGCTCTTCAACCGGGACTGATAATGAGCAGTTCTTC. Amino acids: CASSSSTGTDNEQFF.